This is a list of T cell receptor beta chains from one sample in a study of shared T cell receptors in the human thymus. Profiling relied on immunoSEQ multiplex PCR, and the TCRdb table lists in-frame clones only, not all of them. This table has 500,000 to 850,000 clones, around 87% appearing once. These records were also assigned to another study, of human thymus T cells.

Input material: thymocytes. These receptor sequences come from a boy younger than two with a congenital heart defect. CDR3s include the opening cysteine and the closing phenylalanine or tryptophan. The D gene is left open where the match is weak. Clone size is shown for a subset of rows, as once, few, many or a class of expanded clone.

.	TRBV2	TRBD1	TRBJ1-1	TGTGCCAGCACTATGACAGGGACGAACACTGAAGCTTTCTTT	CASTMTGTNTEAFF
.	TRBV30	.	TRBJ2-1	TGTGCCTGGACTCAACCAACGGGGGAGAATGAGCAGTTCTTC	CAWTQPTGENEQFF
.	TRBV2	.	TRBJ1-4	TGTGCCAGCAGTGAAGCGCGGGGGGCAACTAATGAAAAACTGTTTTTT	CASSEARGATNEKLFF
.	TRBV19	.	TRBJ2-3	TGTGCCAGTAGTAACATAGCCCGCACAGATACGCAGTATTTT	CASSNIARTDTQYF
once	TRBV14	TRBD1	TRBJ2-7	TGTGCCAGCAGCCAGTACTCGGCCAGGGGGCAAACCTACGAGCAGTACTTC	CASSQYSARGQTYEQYF
.	TRBV5-1	TRBD1	TRBJ2-6	TGCGCCAGCAGCTTGGCGGGACAGGGCGCGAATGGGTCTGGGGCCAACGTCCTGACTTTC	CASSLAGQGANGSGANVLTF
.	TRBV6-5	.	TRBJ2-7	TGTGCCAGCAGTTATGCAGGGCCCTACGAGCAGTACTTC	CASSYAGPYEQYF
once	TRBV27	.	TRBJ1-1	TGTGCCAGCAGCCCTCCTGACAGGAACACTGAAGCTTTCTTT	CASSPPDRNTEAFF
few	TRBV19	TRBD1	TRBJ2-7	TGTGCCAGCCGGGACAGGGGGAAGTCAAGCTACGAGCAGTACTTC	CASRDRGKSSYEQYF
.	TRBV5-1	.	TRBJ1-4	TGCGCCAGCAGCTTGGCGGTAGATGAAAAACTGTTTTTT	CASSLAVDEKLFF
.	TRBV7-3	TRBD2	TRBJ2-2	TGTGCCAGCAGCTCCCCCGTGGGAACTAGCGGAGGAACCGGGGAGCTGTTTTTT	CASSSPVGTSGGTGELFF
.	TRBV6-5	.	TRBJ2-7	TGTGCCAGCAGTACCGGGTGGACAGCTAAGCAGTACTTC	CASSTGWTAKQYF
.	TRBV7-9	.	TRBJ2-5	TGTGCCAGCAGCTTCGTTGAGACCCAGTACTTC	CASSFVETQYF
.	TRBV28	TRBD1	TRBJ1-6	TGTGCCAGCAACAGGGGACTCAAGGATTCACCCCTCCACTTT	CASNRGLKDSPLHF
.	TRBV6-5	.	TRBJ1-6	TGTGCCAGCAGTTACTCGGGGACACAACCTTCACCCCTCCACTTT	CASSYSGTQPSPLHF
once	TRBV7-2	TRBD2	TRBJ2-4	TGTGCCAGCAGCCCGTCCGGGACTAGCGGGAGGGTAGCCAAAAACATTCAGTACTTC	CASSPSGTSGRVAKNIQYF
.	TRBV15	TRBD1	TRBJ1-1	TGTGCCACCAGCAGAGATCATACAGGGGCGAGCACTGAAGCTTTCTTT	CATSRDHTGASTEAFF
.	TRBV7-2	.	TRBJ2-7	TGTGCCAGCAGCTTAGTGGGGGAGGTTGAATCCTACGAGCAGTACTTC	CASSLVGEVESYEQYF
.	TRBV4-2	TRBD1	TRBJ1-5	TGTGCCAGCAGCCAAGATGACAGGGATAGCAATCAGCCCCAGCATTTT	CASSQDDRDSNQPQHF
.	TRBV29-1	.	TRBJ2-1	TGCAGCGTTCCCGTGAGCTCCTACAATGAGCAGTTCTTC	CSVPVSSYNEQFF
.	TRBV28	TRBD2	TRBJ2-1	TGTGCCAGCAACAAAAAAGGGGGTAGCGGGAGGGCTAACTCCTACAATGAGCAGTTCTTC	CASNKKGGSGRANSYNEQFF